The 23 T cell receptor beta chains below all came from one sample that was sequenced in a study of blood T cell repertoires in COVID-19 (dated by TCRdb to about 2020). Library preparation employed the immunoSEQ multiplex PCR assay. TCRdb mirrors the immuneACCESS table, restricted to in-frame sequences. Some clones are absent from its copies; in checked studies, under half trace to an unresolved V gene, and the reason for the others is unknown. In all, the sample holds around 250,000 clones, and 88% of those were seen once. Around 3.1% of the sample lies in the top ten. Sequenced input: PBMCs or T cells enriched from blood (not recorded which). The source is a woman in her thirties or forties who had been exposed to COVID-19.

The genes are TRBV29-1 and TRBJ2-2, with 7 bases aligning to TRBD2. CDR3 length: 14 amino acids. CDR1 SQVTM and CDR2 ANQGSEA come from the germline V gene. Losses at the gene ends were 4 bases for V and 7 bases for J; bases not matched to a gene: 9. The CDR3 region has the DNA TGCAGCGTTGTGACTAGCTGGTACGGCGGGGAGCTGTTTTTT. This sequence encodes CSVVTSWYGGELFF.

The V call is TRBV3-1 (or the pseudogene TRBV3-2), the J call TRBJ1-4; D unclear. CDR3 length equals 14 residues. Trimming took 3 bases from V and 3 from J, leaving 8 bases between them. Germline loops: CDR1 LGHDT, CDR2 YNNKEL (reference sequence). The CDR3 loop reads CASSHRTANEKLFF. The CDR3, as DNA: TGTGCCAGCAGCCATCGGACTGCTAATGAAAAACTGTTTTTT.

A few counts support this clone. The chain links TRBV24-1 to TRBJ2-7; 7 bases fit TRBD1. Per germline, CDR1 KGHDR and CDR2 SFDVKD. The CDR3 is made up of 12 amino acids. The V and J ends lost 12 bases and 0 bases, in that order; junction bases with no gene match: 4. CDR3 DNA: TGTGCCTCATACAGGGGCTCCTACGAGCAGTACTTC. Translation: CASYRGSYEQYF.

This clone was counted only a few times. The V call is TRBV7-9, the J call TRBJ2-1; TRBD1 agrees at 9 bases. Per the germline V gene, CDR1 is SEHNR and CDR2 is FQNEAQ (reference sequence). The CDR3 is made up of 13 amino acids. Trimming took 1 base from V and 16 from J; bases not matched to a gene: 8. The CDR3 sequence: CASSLGLGTGSFF. CDR3 DNA sequence: TGTGCCAGCAGCTTAGGTCTTGGGACAGGGTCCTTCTTC.

Details on this clone: One end of the junction varies from germline; a read error may be responsible. The chain recombines TRBV5-1 with TRBJ2-3; a weak D match, TRBD2 (5 bases). Germline V CDR1 and CDR2: SGHRS, YFSETQ. CDR3 length: 16 amino acids. The CDR3 here is CASTKSEEPSTDTQYF. CDR3 sequence (DNA): TGTGCCAGCACCAAGTCGGAGGAGCCTAGCACAGATACGCAGTATTTT.

The sample holds one count of this clone. This chain uses TRBV5-6 with TRBJ2-1, with a possible D match to TRBD2 (5 bases). V was pared by 4 bases and J by 3 bases, with 14 bases between. The CDR3 is 15 residues long. CDR1 is SGHDT, CDR2 YYEEEE, per germline. DNA of the CDR3: TGTGCCAGCAGCGGGCCTAGCAAGGGCTACAATGAGCAGTTCTTC. Translating gives CASSGPSKGYNEQFF.

This chain uses TRBV5-6 with TRBJ2-5; 9 bases map to TRBD1. The CDR3 is 15 residues long. After removal of 4 bases from V and 5 bases from J, the junction contained 9 bases not matched to a gene. Germline loops: CDR1 SGHDT, CDR2 YYEEEE. DNA for the CDR3: TGTGCCAGCAGCCCAGGGACAGGGATAAGGGAGACCCAGTACTTC. Translating it yields CASSPGTGIRETQYF.

The chain has TRBV9 and TRBJ1-2; 9 bases align to TRBD1. The V segment lost 3 bases and the J segment 5 bases; nucleotides outside the gene matches: 5. Germline CDR1 SGDLS, CDR2 YYNGEE. The CDR3 runs to 14 residues. CDR3 bases: TGTGCCAGCAGCGGACAGGGGGGCGCGTATGGCTACACCTTC. The encoded protein is CASSGQGGAYGYTF.

The J gene is TRBJ1-4, the V gene TRBV28, with TRBD1 matching 7 bases. The J segment lost 0 bases and the V segment lost 3 bases, leaving 1 base of the junction unmatched. Germline V gene sequence: CDR1 MDHEN, CDR2 SYDVKM. This CDR3 spans 15 amino acids. The CDR3 DNA is TGTGCCAGCAGTTTCACAGGGGCAACTAATGAAAAACTGTTTTTT. Its protein is CASSFTGATNEKLFF.

The chain uses TRBV25-1 and TRBJ1-4; weak D call: TRBD1 (6 bases). The CDR3 is 17 residues long. Per the germline V gene, CDR1 is MGHDK and CDR2 is SYGVNS. V lost 2 bases to trimming and J lost 7 bases, with 20 bases between them. In DNA form, the CDR3 reads TGTGCCAGCAGTGAACAAGTAGTTGGACAGAGATTTGAAAAACTGTTTTTT. This gives the protein CASSEQVVGQRFEKLFF.

The chain joins TRBV5-4 to TRBJ2-3, with D perhaps TRBD2 (5 bases). CDR1 and CDR2 (germline): SGHNT, YYREEE (reference sequence). Trimming removed 4 bases at V and 4 bases at J, with 19 bases between. The CDR3 is made up of 16 amino acids. The CDR3 protein is CASSRGLPAPPDTQYF. CDR3 sequence (DNA): TGTGCCAGCAGCCGAGGACTCCCAGCACCGCCAGATACGCAGTATTTT.

The chain uses TRBV9 and TRBJ2-3, with TRBD2 matching over 15 bases. The CDR3 covers 17 residues. In germline, CDR1 is SGDLS, CDR2 YYNGEE. The J segment lost 5 bases and the V segment lost 0 bases, leaving 4 bases of the junction unmatched. CDR3 in amino acids: CASSVGRTSGGGDTQYF. In DNA form, the CDR3 reads TGTGCCAGCAGCGTAGGCCGGACTAGCGGGGGGGGAGATACGCAGTATTTT.

J is TRBJ2-5 and V is TRBV7-9; TRBD1 might be the D (6 bases). V shed 6 bases and J shed 1 base, with 15 bases lying between them. Germline V CDR1 and CDR2: SEHNR, FQNEAQ (reference sequence). This CDR3 is built from 15 residues. The CDR3 coding sequence is TGTGCCAGCAGACCCCGCCAGGGGTTCCAAGAGACCCAGTACTTC. This translates into CASRPRQGFQETQYF.

This clone was seen only once. V usage is TRBV11-3 and J usage is TRBJ1-6; 7 bases are a match to TRBD1. Germline V gene data show CDR1 as SGHNT and CDR2 as YENEEA. This CDR3 has 15 amino acids. V trimming: 6 bases; J trimming: 6 bases; junction bases outside the gene matches: 8. The CDR3: CASRSGQHINSPLHF. As DNA, the CDR3 is TGTGCCAGCAGGTCGGGACAGCATATTAATTCACCCCTCCACTTT.

On this clone: Other nucleotide sequences from this sample produce the same CDR3. V is TRBV12-3 or TRBV12-4 and J is TRBJ1-3; no clear D. The ends were cut back, 6 bases at V and 8 bases at J, with 8 bases in the middle. The CDR3 loop spans 11 amino acids. CDR3 DNA sequence: TGTGCCAGCAGCCCCGGGGACACCATATATTTT. Protein sequence: CASSPGDTIYF.

CDR3 protein: CSIDSHAGYTF. The CDR3 nucleotides read TGCAGCATAGACAGCCATGCGGGCTACACCTTC. The chain combines TRBV29-1 with TRBJ1-2, with D maybe TRBD1 (5 bases). The CDR3 runs to 11 residues. V shed 8 bases and J shed 8 bases, with 15 bases lying between them. Germline CDR1 and CDR2: SQVTM and ANQGSEA.

The gene calls are TRBV9 and TRBJ1-2; 8 nucleotides agree with TRBD1. Germline lookup yields CDR1 SGDLS and CDR2 YYNGEE. The CDR3 is made up of 16 amino acids. Germline trimming cut 2 bases from V and 7 bases from J; bases unmatched to any gene: 13. CDR3 nucleotide sequence: TGTGCCAGCAGCGTCTTCCCCCAGGGGGCGAAACTTGGCTACACCTTC. It translates to CASSVFPQGAKLGYTF.

V and J are TRBV7-6 and TRBJ2-2; TRBD1 agrees at 8 bases. CDR3 length equals 14 residues. The V segment lost 2 bases and the J segment 7 bases; nucleotides outside the gene matches: 3. Per the germline V gene, CDR1 is SGHVS and CDR2 is FNYEAQ. The CDR3 DNA sequence: TGTGCCAGCAGCTTAACAGGGGGAGGCGGGGAGCTGTTTTTT. Translated, it gives CASSLTGGGGELFF.

The chain has TRBV6-2 or TRBV6-3 and TRBJ2-1; TRBD2 matches 7 bases. Germline values: CDR1 MNHEY, CDR2 SVGEGT. Unmatched junction bases numbered 7, after V lost 2 bases and J lost 0 bases. The length of the CDR3 is 17 residues. CDR3 sequence (DNA): TGTGCCAGCAGTTACGTAGTAGCGGGTATCTCCTACAATGAGCAGTTCTTC. Protein: CASSYVVAGISYNEQFF.

The chain joins TRBV6-2 or TRBV6-3 to TRBJ2-7; 10 bases line up with TRBD1. The CDR3 is 15 residues long. Germline V gene data show CDR1 as MNHEY and CDR2 as SVGEGT. Unmatched junction bases numbered 7, after V lost 4 bases and J lost 4 bases. The CDR3 nucleotides read TGTGCCAGCAGTTCACCGGGACAGGGGTCATACGAGCAGTACTTC. It translates to CASSSPGQGSYEQYF.

The V gene is TRBV9, the J gene TRBJ2-3; TRBD2 matches 15 bases. The CDR3 contains 18 residues. Germline lookup yields CDR1 SGDLS and CDR2 YYNGEE. The ends lost 0 bases at V and 4 bases at J; junction bases unmatched: 6. The CDR3 sequence: CASSVVGLAGGRADTQYF. The CDR3 nucleotides read TGTGCCAGCAGCGTAGTGGGACTAGCGGGAGGACGGGCAGATACGCAGTATTTT. Combining the CDR3 with reference TRBV9 and TRBJ2-3 gives the whole variable domain DSGVTQTPKHLITATGQRVTLRCSPRSGDLSVYWYQQSLDQGLQFLIQYYNGEERAKGNILERFSAQQFPDLHSELNLSSLELGDSALYFCASSVVGLAGGRADTQYFGPGTRLTVL.

The chain joins TRBV18 to TRBJ1-5; 9 bases are shared with TRBD1. Germline CDR1 reads KGHSH; CDR2 reads LQKENI. The junction had 4 bases not matched to a gene; V was cut back by 3 bases and J by 4 bases. This CDR3 contains 15 residues. The CDR3, as DNA: TGTGCCAGCTCACCGGACAGGGGACGAAATCAGCCCCAGCATTTT. Residues: CASSPDRGRNQPQHF. Filled out from reference TRBV18 and TRBJ1-5, the complete variable domain reads NAGVMQNPRHLVRRRGQEARLRCSPMKGHSHVYWYRQLPEEGLKFMVYLQKENIIDESGMPKERFSAEFPKEGPSILRIQQVVRGDSAAYFCASSPDRGRNQPQHFGDGTRLSIL.

V usage is TRBV4-3 and J usage is TRBJ2-4, with 8 bases identical to TRBD2. V gave up 0 bases and J gave up 5 bases; unmatched junction bases: 3. Germline lookup yields CDR1 LGHNA and CDR2 YSLEER. The CDR3 consists of 15 residues. The DNA of the CDR3 is TGCGCCAGCAGCCAAGAACGGGGGGGTCAAAACATTCAGTACTTC. Its protein product is CASSQERGGQNIQYF.